The source of this TCR beta chain is a study of cytomegalovirus exposure and HLA in healthy donors. Notes on the study in general: Cytomegalovirus-associated TCR beta chains were listed, numbering roughly 150. In vitro data verified a few CMV-associated chains as specific for CMV antigens.

The CDR3 is made up of 16 amino acids. Of note for this clone: Antigen: not known.

Clones were read by immunoSEQ multiplex PCR, and TCRdb kept only the in-frame ones, dropping some. This table has 100,000 to 120,000 clones, approximately 89% appearing once. The sequenced sample consisted of PBMCs. The V gene is TRBV12-1, the J gene TRBJ2-3; the D call of TRBD2 is as the table states it, not checked on the DNA. TRBV12-1 is a recognized pseudogene. The clonotype comes from a woman aged 18 to 35 in good health and CMV-seronegative. CDR3 amino acids: CASSSLSGGDTDTQYF. CDR3 DNA sequence: TGTGCCAGCAGTTCACTCTCCGGAGGGGACACAGATACGCAGTATTTT.